This T cell receptor (beta chain) was captured in a study of blood T cell repertoires in COVID-19. Study background: The origin of the acute and convalescent COVID-19 samples was the United States, Italy and Spain.

CDR1 and CDR2 (germline): SGDLS, YYNGEE. The length of the CDR3 is 14 residues. Trimming removed 5 bases from V and 4 bases from J; junction bases left unmatched: 9. The table came from immunoSEQ multiplex PCR; TCRdb's copy has only in-frame clones and leaves some out. The sample shows 310,000 or so clones, approximately 90% of them seen only once. Donors in Cohort 3 who had recovered were those with two negative PCRs, healthcare professional clearance, or resolution of their symptoms. Sequenced sample: PBMCs or T cells enriched from blood (not recorded which). The chain combines TRBV9 with TRBJ2-7; 7 bases agree with TRBD1. This receptor was taken from a middle-aged woman who had recovered from COVID-19. The CDR3 protein is CASSEGDRGYEQYF. The CDR3 coding sequence is TGTGCCAGCAGTGAGGGGGACAGAGGGTACGAGCAGTACTTC.